The 21 T cell receptor beta chains below were found in one sample sequenced in a study of neurological immune-mediated disorders (dated by TCRdb to the late 2010s). The library relied on 5' RACE. TCRdb lists the instrument as Illumina HiSeq 2500. Through fastp at Q25 and MiXCR, TCRdb rebuilt clones from the public reads, retaining in-frame beta chains. Each entry is one CDR3 protein sequence, shown with its most common DNA and genes. In this sample the table shows approximately 40,000 distinct CDR3 sequences, under 25% of which occur a single time. The ten top clones hold about 4.5% of the sample. The time point label, read with the paper, signifies: technical triplicate 3. The source material was PBMCs. The receptor source for this set is a man aged 55-75 years with HTLV-1-associated myelopathy (HAM/TSP).

This clonotype came up many times. This chain uses TRBV20-1 with TRBJ2-3; TRBD2 matches at 11 bases. This CDR3 comprises 15 residues. The germline CDR1 and CDR2 sequences are DFQATT and SNEGSKA (reference sequence). The ends lost 7 bases at V and 3 bases at J; junction bases unmatched: 9. Here the CDR3 DNA reads TGCAGTGTTCCCGAACTAGCGGGAGAAACAGATACGCAGTATTTT. Translated: CSVPELAGETDTQYF.

This clonotype was detected many times. The gene calls are TRBV27 and TRBJ2-7; D possibly corresponds to TRBD1 (6 bases). Trimming took off 6 bases at V and 5 bases at J, with 23 bases between the two ends. The CDR3 contains 16 residues. Per germline, CDR1 MNHEY and CDR2 SMNVEV (reference sequence). The CDR3 reads CASSGPGHTHHHEQYF. The CDR3 DNA sequence: TGTGCCAGCAGCGGACCGGGACATACTCACCACCACGAGCAGTACTTC.

In this sample, this clonotype turned up many times. V gene TRBV20-1 combines with J gene TRBJ2-1, with TRBD2 matching over 9 bases. This CDR3 is built from 15 residues. CDR1 and CDR2 from the germline V gene are DFQATT and SNEGSKA (reference sequence). Trimming at V came to 1 base and at J to 9 bases, leaving 10 bases not matched to a gene. The CDR3 region has the DNA TGCAGTGCTAGAGTGGCGGGAGGGATTATCCGTGAGCAGTTCTTC. It encodes CSARVAGGIIREQFF.

This clonotype came up many times. The rearrangement uses TRBV5-1 and TRBJ2-5; 7 positions agree with TRBD1. V dropped 0 bases and J dropped 2; count of bases not matched to a gene: 7. Germline V gene sequence: CDR1 SGHRS, CDR2 YFSETQ. The CDR3 runs to 16 residues. The CDR3 here is CASSLGGTAAQETQYF. Written as DNA, the CDR3 is TGCGCCAGCAGCTTGGGGGGGACAGCGGCACAAGAGACCCAGTACTTC.

The table lists this clonotype with many counts. The rearrangement links TRBV6-5 to TRBJ2-6; D may match TRBD1 or TRBD2 (6 bases each). Germline CDR1 is MNHEY and CDR2 is SVGAGI. CDR3 length: 16 residues. Between the trimmed V and J ends, which lost 2 bases and 0 bases, there was a span of 8 bases. The CDR3 DNA reads TGTGCCAGCAGTTACGGGGGGCACTCTGGGGCCAACGTCCTGACTTTC. It specifies CASSYGGHSGANVLTF.

This clonotype occurred many times. The chain recombines TRBV2 with TRBJ1-3; D is undetermined. This CDR3 spans 14 amino acids. Trimming pared 5 bases from V and 0 bases from J, leaving 8 bases between. Germline V gene data show CDR1 as SNHLY and CDR2 as FYNNEI. The CDR3 region is CASSPTVSGNTIYF. For the CDR3, the DNA is TGTGCCAGCAGTCCCACAGTCTCTGGAAACACCATATATTTT.

V gene TRBV14 combines with J gene TRBJ2-1, with D possibly matching TRBD2 (6 bases). Per germline, CDR1 SGHDN and CDR2 FVKESK. The V end was cut by 2 bases, the J end by 5 bases, with 13 bases between. This CDR3 spans 15 amino acids. The CDR3 here is CASSQLSAGNNEQFF. CDR3 sequence (DNA): TGTGCCAGCAGCCAACTTTCAGCGGGCAACAATGAGCAGTTCTTC.

Many counts were recorded for this clonotype. V is TRBV5-1 and J is TRBJ1-2, with 7 bases aligning to TRBD1. The CDR3 sequence is 14 residues long. Germline values: CDR1 SGHRS, CDR2 YFSETQ. V lost 7 bases, J lost 4 bases, and 10 bases stayed unmatched. The CDR3 sequence is CASSRDSWGYGYTF. The CDR3 region has the DNA TGCGCCAGCTCCCGGGACAGTTGGGGCTATGGCTACACCTTC.

This clonotype was seen repeatedly, ten times or more. The chain recombines TRBV3-1 with TRBJ1-5, with TRBD1 as a possible D gene (6 bases). The CDR3 runs 14 residues. The germline V and J ends were trimmed by 2 bases and 7 bases, with 12 bases remaining between them. The germline CDR1 and CDR2 sequences are LGHDT and YNNKEL (reference sequence). The CDR3 DNA reads TGTGCCAGCAGCCAAACAGGGACGCGCCAGCCCCAGCATTTT. Amino acid sequence: CASSQTGTRQPQHF.

This clonotype came up many times. The gene calls are TRBV4-1 and TRBJ2-5; no definite D call. CDR1 MGHRA and CDR2 YSYEKL come from the germline V gene. This CDR3 is 13 amino acids long. V lost 1 base to trimming and J lost 5 bases, with 8 bases between them. The CDR3 DNA is TGCGCCAGCAGCCAAGTAGAAGGGGAGACCCAGTACTTC. Its translation is CASSQVEGETQYF.

V usage is TRBV5-1 and J usage is TRBJ1-4; D perhaps matches TRBD1 (6 bases). The CDR3 totals 14 residues. CDR1 and CDR2 (germline): SGHRS, YFSETQ. V dropped 4 bases and J dropped 8 bases, with 15 bases sitting between them. CDR3 residues: CASSPQGSEEKLFF. The CDR3 bases are TGCGCCAGCAGCCCACAGGGTTCAGAAGAAAAACTGTTTTTT. Supplemented by reference TRBV5-1 and TRBJ1-4, the full variable domain reads KAGVTQTPRYLIKTRGQQVTLSCSPISGHRSVSWYQQTPGQGLQFLFEYFSETQRNKGNFPGRFSGRQFSNSRSEMNVSTLELGDSALYLCASSPQGSEEKLFFGSGTQLSVL.

At least ten counts were recorded for this clonotype. V is TRBV5-1 and J is TRBJ2-7, with a tentative D call TRBD1 (6 bases). CDR3 length equals 14 residues. CDR1 is SGHRS, CDR2 YFSETQ, per germline. V was shortened by 4 bases and J by 2 bases, with 13 bases between the two germline ends. The CDR3 DNA reads TGCGCCAGCAGCGCCCACAGGGATACCTACGAGCAGTACTTC. Its protein is CASSAHRDTYEQYF.

This clonotype was seen repeatedly, ten times or more. The chain joins TRBV5-1 to TRBJ1-5; 9 bases fit TRBD1. This CDR3 is built from 15 residues. Germline loops: CDR1 SGHRS, CDR2 YFSETQ. V lost 4 bases, J lost 6 bases, and 8 bases stayed unmatched. CDR3 protein: CASSPGGTGSQPQHF. DNA for the CDR3: TGCGCCAGCAGCCCTGGGGGGACAGGGAGTCAGCCCCAGCATTTT.

This clonotype was recorded many times. The chain employs TRBV6-5 and TRBJ2-7, with TRBD1 as a possible D gene (5 bases). V was pared by 5 bases and J by 4 bases, with 15 bases between. The CDR3 extends over 14 amino acids. CDR1 MNHEY and CDR2 SVGAGI come from the germline V gene. In nucleotides, the CDR3 is TGTGCCAGCAGTGCAAGGCAGGGCGGATACGAGCAGTACTTC. Protein product: CASSARQGGYEQYF.

This chain joins TRBV27 and TRBJ2-7, with D possibly called TRBD1 or TRBD2 (5 bases each). This CDR3 region has 14 residues. The V gene's germline CDR1 is MNHEY and CDR2 SMNVEV (reference sequence). V was shortened by 5 bases and J by 0 bases, with 11 bases between the two germline ends. The CDR3 spells CASSPGTYSYEQYF. The CDR3, as DNA: TGTGCCAGCAGTCCTGGGACGTACTCCTACGAGCAGTACTTC.

This clonotype was observed at least ten times. This rearrangement joins TRBV5-1 to TRBJ2-6; unclear D gene. The CDR3 is 15 amino acids. Germline-derived CDR1 and CDR2 are SGHRS and YFSETQ. Trimming pared 4 bases from V and 2 bases from J, leaving 10 bases between. The CDR3 reads CASSQTVAGANVLTF. CDR3 coding DNA: TGCGCCAGCAGCCAAACGGTCGCTGGGGCCAACGTCCTGACTTTC.

Many counts were recorded for this clonotype. V gene TRBV7-9 combines with J gene TRBJ2-7; D is perhaps TRBD1 (6 bases). CDR1 is SEHNR, CDR2 FQNEAQ, per germline (reference sequence). The CDR3 length is 16 residues. The ends were cut back, 5 bases at V and 0 bases at J, with 17 bases in the middle. CDR3 sequence reads: CASSGDKAKSSYEQYF. The DNA for the CDR3 is TGTGCCAGCAGCGGGGACAAGGCAAAGAGCTCCTACGAGCAGTACTTC. The full variable domain, its missing parts supplied by reference TRBV7-9 and TRBJ2-7, is DTGVSQNPRHKITKRGQNVTFRCDPISEHNRLYWYRQTLGQGPEFLTYFQNEAQLEKSRLLSDRFSAERPKGSFSTLEIQRTEQGDSAMYLCASSGDKAKSSYEQYFGPGTRLTVT.

This clonotype appeared many times. The chain links TRBV5-6 to TRBJ2-3; tentative D call: TRBD1 (5 bases). Trimming removed 2 bases from V and 5 bases from J, with 9 bases in between. This CDR3 is built from 13 residues. Germline assignment: CDR1 SGHDT and CDR2 YYEEEE. The CDR3 protein is CASSLKGLDTQYF. The CDR3 region has the DNA TGTGCCAGCAGCTTAAAGGGGTTAGATACGCAGTATTTT.

This clonotype has only a few counts. CDR3 sequence: CASSPTGQPTADTQYF. The CDR3, as DNA: TGCGCCAGCAGCCCCACGGGACAGCCCACGGCGGATACGCAGTATTTT. V gene TRBV5-1 combines with J gene TRBJ2-3; 7 bases match TRBD1. The trim removed 4 bases at V and 6 bases at J, leaving 14 bases unmatched. The CDR3 extends over 16 amino acids. CDR1 is SGHRS, CDR2 YFSETQ, per germline.

The V call is TRBV3-1, the J call TRBJ2-1; D gene ambiguous. V lost 5 bases and J 8 bases, leaving 16 bases between the germline ends. Germline V gene lookup returns CDR1 LGHDT and CDR2 YNNKEL (reference sequence). The length of the CDR3 is 14 residues. CDR3 coding DNA: TGTGCCAGCAGCACCGGGTTATTTTCGGATGAGCAGTTCTTC. It specifies CASSTGLFSDEQFF.

A note on this clonotype: One end of the junction varies from germline; a read error may be responsible. V usage is TRBV5-1 and J usage is TRBJ2-3, with D perhaps TRBD1 (6 bases). The CDR3 contains 15 residues. Germline V lookup: CDR1 SGHRS, CDR2 YFSETQ. The CDR3 DNA reads TGCGCCAGCGGCTTGCAGGGGTTTAGCACAGATACGCAGTATTTT. It codes for CASGLQGFSTDTQYF.